This T cell receptor (beta chain) appears in the sequencing data of a study of pediatric ulcerative colitis. As to this clone: The antigen remains unidentified.

Trimming left V 0 bases short and J 3 bases short, with 9 bases between. The V gene's germline CDR1 is SGDLS and CDR2 YYNGEE. This CDR3 comprises 14 residues. Study-wide results and limits: Clonal expansions reduced rectal repertoire diversity in acute severe colitis. Ulcerative colitis patients shared more blood-rectal clones than controls.

The assay was run at survey level. Generated by immunoSEQ multiplex PCR, the TCRdb table keeps only in-frame clones and is missing some. The top ten hold under 5% of the sample, which has more than 9,000 clones, roughly 82% seen once. During colonoscopy, one to two rectal pinch biopsies were collected. The V and J genes are TRBV9 and TRBJ1-1; D call uncertain. This TCR was sampled from a girl aged 10 to 17 who was a control in a study of pediatric ulcerative colitis. Sequencing used gut tissue. The CDR3 loop is CASSVDEGHTEAFF. CDR3 bases: TGTGCCAGCAGCGTAGACGAGGGCCACACTGAAGCTTTCTTT.